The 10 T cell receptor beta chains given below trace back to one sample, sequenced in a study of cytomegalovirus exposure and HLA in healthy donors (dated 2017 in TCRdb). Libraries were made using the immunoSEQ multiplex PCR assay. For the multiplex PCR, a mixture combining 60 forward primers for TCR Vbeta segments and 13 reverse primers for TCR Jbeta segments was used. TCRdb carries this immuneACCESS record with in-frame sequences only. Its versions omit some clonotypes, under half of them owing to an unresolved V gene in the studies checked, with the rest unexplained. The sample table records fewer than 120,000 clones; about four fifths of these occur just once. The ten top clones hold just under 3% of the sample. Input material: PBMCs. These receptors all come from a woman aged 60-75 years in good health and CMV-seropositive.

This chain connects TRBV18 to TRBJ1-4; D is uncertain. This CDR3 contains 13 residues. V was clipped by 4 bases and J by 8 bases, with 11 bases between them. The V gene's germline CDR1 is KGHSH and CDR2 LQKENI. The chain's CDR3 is CASSLREREKLFF. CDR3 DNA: TGTGCCAGCTCACTACGGGAGCGAGAAAAACTGTTTTTT. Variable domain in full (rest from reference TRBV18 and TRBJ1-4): NAGVMQNPRHLVRRRGQEARLRCSPMKGHSHVYWYRQLPEEGLKFMVYLQKENIIDESGMPKERFSAEFPKEGPSILRIQQVVRGDSAAYFCASSLREREKLFFGSGTQLSVL.

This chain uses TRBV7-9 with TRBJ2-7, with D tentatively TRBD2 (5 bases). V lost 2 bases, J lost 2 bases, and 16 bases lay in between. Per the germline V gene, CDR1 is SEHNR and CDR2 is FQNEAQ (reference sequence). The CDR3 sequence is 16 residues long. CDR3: CASSLLGEGRAYEQYF. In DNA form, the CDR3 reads TGTGCCAGCAGCTTACTAGGTGAGGGCCGGGCCTACGAGCAGTACTTC.

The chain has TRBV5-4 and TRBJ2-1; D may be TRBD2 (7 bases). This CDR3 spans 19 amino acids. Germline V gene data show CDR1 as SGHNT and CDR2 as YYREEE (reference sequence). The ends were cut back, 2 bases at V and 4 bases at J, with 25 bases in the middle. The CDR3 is CASSLGGASGGRSYNEQFF. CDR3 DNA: TGTGCCAGCAGCTTAGGGGGAGCTAGCGGAGGTAGAAGTTACAATGAGCAGTTCTTC.

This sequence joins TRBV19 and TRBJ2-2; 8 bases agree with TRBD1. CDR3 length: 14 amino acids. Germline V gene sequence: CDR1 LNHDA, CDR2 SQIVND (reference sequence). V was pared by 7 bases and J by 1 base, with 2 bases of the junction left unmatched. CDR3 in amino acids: CASIDRGNTGELFF. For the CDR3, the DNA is TGTGCCAGTATTGACAGGGGGAACACCGGGGAGCTGTTTTTT.

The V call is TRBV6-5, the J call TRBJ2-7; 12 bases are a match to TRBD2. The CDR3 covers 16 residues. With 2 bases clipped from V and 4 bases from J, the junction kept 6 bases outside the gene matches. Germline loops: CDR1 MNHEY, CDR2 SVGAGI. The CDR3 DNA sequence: TGTGCCAGCAGTTACCCGACTAGCGGGAGTCGGTACGAGCAGTACTTC. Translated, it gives CASSYPTSGSRYEQYF.

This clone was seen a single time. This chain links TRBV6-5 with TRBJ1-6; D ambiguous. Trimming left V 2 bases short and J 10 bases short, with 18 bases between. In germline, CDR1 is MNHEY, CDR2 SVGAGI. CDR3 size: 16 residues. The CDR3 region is CASSYKAGGSNSPLHF. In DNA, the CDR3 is TGTGCCAGCAGTTACAAGGCAGGAGGAAGTAACTCACCCCTCCACTTT.

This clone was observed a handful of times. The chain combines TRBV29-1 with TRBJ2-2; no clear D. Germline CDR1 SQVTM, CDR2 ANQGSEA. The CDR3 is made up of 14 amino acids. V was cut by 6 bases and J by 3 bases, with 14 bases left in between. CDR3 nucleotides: TGCAGCGTGGATGGGCTACTCTACACCGGGGAGCTGTTTTTT. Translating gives CSVDGLLYTGELFF.

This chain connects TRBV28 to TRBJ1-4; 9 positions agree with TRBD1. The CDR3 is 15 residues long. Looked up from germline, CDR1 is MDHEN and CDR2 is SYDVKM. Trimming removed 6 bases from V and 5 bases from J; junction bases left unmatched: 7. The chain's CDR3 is CASSRTGAGNEKLFF. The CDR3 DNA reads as TGTGCCAGCAGCCGGACAGGGGCGGGGAATGAAAAACTGTTTTTT. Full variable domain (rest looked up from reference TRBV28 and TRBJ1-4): DVKVTQSSRYLVKRTGEKVFLECVQDMDHENMFWYRQDPGLGLRLIYFSYDVKMKEKGDIPEGYSVSREKKERFSLILESASTNQTSMYLCASSRTGAGNEKLFFGSGTQLSVL.

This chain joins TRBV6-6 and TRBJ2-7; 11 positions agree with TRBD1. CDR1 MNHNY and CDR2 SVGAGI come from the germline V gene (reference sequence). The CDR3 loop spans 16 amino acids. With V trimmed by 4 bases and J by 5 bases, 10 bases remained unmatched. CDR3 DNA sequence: TGTGCCAGCAGTTTCGGACAGGGGGCGCGATGGGACGAGCAGTACTTC. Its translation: CASSFGQGARWDEQYF.

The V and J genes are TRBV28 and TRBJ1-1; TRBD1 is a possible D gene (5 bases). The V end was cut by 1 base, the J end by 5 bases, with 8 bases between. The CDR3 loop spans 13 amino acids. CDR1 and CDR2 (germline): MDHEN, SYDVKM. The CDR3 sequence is CASSLFQGTEAFF. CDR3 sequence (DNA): TGTGCCAGCAGTTTATTCCAGGGAACTGAAGCTTTCTTT.